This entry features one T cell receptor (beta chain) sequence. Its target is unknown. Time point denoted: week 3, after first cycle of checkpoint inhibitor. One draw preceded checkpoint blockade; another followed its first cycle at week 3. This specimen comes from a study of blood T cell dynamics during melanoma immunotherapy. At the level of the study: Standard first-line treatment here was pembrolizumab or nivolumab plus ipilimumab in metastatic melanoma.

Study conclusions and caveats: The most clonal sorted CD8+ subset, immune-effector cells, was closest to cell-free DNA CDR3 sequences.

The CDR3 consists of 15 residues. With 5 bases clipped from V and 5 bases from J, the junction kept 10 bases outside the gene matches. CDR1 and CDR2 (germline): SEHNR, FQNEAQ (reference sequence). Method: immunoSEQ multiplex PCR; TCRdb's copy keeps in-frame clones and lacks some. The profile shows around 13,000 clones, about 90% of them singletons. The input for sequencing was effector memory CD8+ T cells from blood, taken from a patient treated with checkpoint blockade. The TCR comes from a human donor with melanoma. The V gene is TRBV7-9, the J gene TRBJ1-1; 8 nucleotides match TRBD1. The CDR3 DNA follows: TGTGCCAGCAGCGACAGGGGAGTAGTTAAAACTGAAGCTTTCTTT. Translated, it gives CASSDRGVVKTEAFF.